The TCR beta chain described here comes from a study of blood T cell repertoires in COVID-19. Looking at the study overall: COVID-19 samples, acute and convalescent, were from the United States, Italy and Spain. PBMCs, B-cell-depleted T cells, or T cells provided the cDNA or gDNA that made up the material.

Per germline, CDR1 SGHVS and CDR2 FNYEAQ. V gave up 3 bases and J gave up 1 base; unmatched junction bases: 4. This CDR3 is built from 15 residues. How the authors handled the data: Amplified reference gene primers provided the basis for estimating nucleated cell counts. TCRdb's copy holds only in-frame clones and misses some; the assay was immunoSEQ multiplex PCR. The D gene and trimming were derived from the DNA, and the V and J assignments and clone size from that table. The sample carries 130,000 to 150,000 clones, roughly four fifths recorded once. The chain joins TRBV7-6 to TRBJ1-1; 8 bases are a match to TRBD1. Sequencing was done on a sample of peripheral blood. The receptor comes from an older man with acute or convalescent COVID-19. In nucleotides, the CDR3 is TGTGCCAGCAGCTTTTGGACAGGGCGGAACACTGAAGCTTTCTTT. Its translation: CASSFWTGRNTEAFF.